These 10 T cell receptor beta chains originate from one sample sequenced in a study of human T cells and chemical hapten exposure. Time point: pre-sensitization, week 0. This sample's treatment: therapeutic diphenylcyclopropenone sensitization with weekly scalp DPC. Using its own MiXCR run on the RACE reads, TCRdb lists one record per CDR3 protein. This table holds 85,000 to 120,000 distinct CDR3 sequences, less than 15% found once. This sample comprised whole blood, obtained in connection with sensitization to the hapten diphenylcyclopropenone (DPC). These receptors were taken from a woman aged 45-65 years with alopecia areata. Some clones in this sample may be carry-over from other donors' samples.

The gene calls are TRBV29-1 and TRBJ1-4; D is perhaps TRBD1 (5 bases). The CDR3 is made up of 12 amino acids. The germline CDR1 and CDR2 sequences are SQVTM and ANQGSEA. V lost 4 bases and J 6 bases, leaving 9 bases between the germline ends. CDR3: CSVAPTDEKLFF. As DNA, the CDR3 is TGCAGCGTTGCCCCGACAGATGAAAAACTGTTTTTT.

This clonotype was seen ten or more times. The genes are TRBV20-1 and TRBJ1-1; 7 bases are a match to TRBD1. Germline V gene data show CDR1 as DFQATT and CDR2 as SNEGSKA (reference sequence). J lost 0 bases, V lost 2 bases, and 3 bases had no gene match. CDR3 length: 14 residues. The CDR3 DNA reads as TGCAGTGCTAGATCCGGACAGGTGAACACTGAAGCTTTCTTT. Translated: CSARSGQVNTEAFF.

This clonotype was found a few times. V and J are TRBV11-1 and TRBJ1-6, with D perhaps TRBD1 (5 bases). V was pared by 8 bases and J by 6 bases, with 11 bases between. Germline V gene sequence: CDR1 SGHAT, CDR2 FQDESV (reference sequence). The CDR3 runs 13 residues. The DNA for the CDR3 is TGTGCCAGCGGACCAGGGAGTAATTCACCCCTCCACTTT. Residues: CASGPGSNSPLHF.

This clonotype has a handful of counts. The chain uses TRBV2 and TRBJ2-5, with D perhaps matching TRBD1 (5 bases). The ends were cut back, 7 bases at V and 4 bases at J, with 10 bases in the middle. Germline CDR1 SNHLY, CDR2 FYNNEI. The length of the CDR3 is 12 residues. CDR3 loop: CASKEGVETQYF. CDR3 sequence (DNA): TGTGCCAGCAAGGAAGGGGTAGAGACCCAGTACTTC.

The chain uses TRBV6-2 or TRBV6-3 and TRBJ1-5; D unresolved. Between the trimmed V and J ends, which lost 2 bases and 1 base, there was a span of 9 bases. The CDR3 sequence is 15 residues long. From germline, CDR1 is MNHEY and CDR2 SVGEGT. CDR3 DNA: TGTGCCAGCAGTTACATTCGGGGAAGCAATCAGCCCCAGCATTTT. Protein: CASSYIRGSNQPQHF.

This clonotype was seen a few times. This chain links TRBV12-3 or TRBV12-4 with TRBJ1-1; D gene unclear. V was cut by 2 bases and J by 4 bases, with 14 bases left in between. This CDR3 has 15 amino acids. The CDR3 protein is CASSLTPDGFTEAFF. In nucleotides, the CDR3 is TGTGCCAGCAGTTTAACCCCGGACGGATTCACTGAAGCTTTCTTT.

The chain employs TRBV28 and TRBJ2-1; D tentatively reads TRBD1 or TRBD2 (5 bases each). Germline loops: CDR1 MDHEN, CDR2 SYDVKM. CDR3 size: 14 residues. V shed 5 bases and J shed 4 bases, with 12 bases lying between them. The chain's CDR3 is CASSPGTFYNEQFF. The CDR3 DNA is TGTGCCAGCAGTCCTGGGACCTTTTACAATGAGCAGTTCTTC. The variable domain in full, completed from reference TRBV28 and TRBJ2-1, reads DVKVTQSSRYLVKRTGEKVFLECVQDMDHENMFWYRQDPGLGLRLIYFSYDVKMKEKGDIPEGYSVSREKKERFSLILESASTNQTSMYLCASSPGTFYNEQFFGPGTRLTVL.

This clonotype has only a few counts. This sequence joins TRBV3-1 and TRBJ1-3; D may be TRBD1 (5 bases). CDR1 is LGHDT, CDR2 YNNKEL, per germline (reference sequence). V was cut by 4 bases and J by 3 bases, with 13 bases left in between. The CDR3 length is 15 residues. CDR3 sequence reads: CASSPPGTGGNTIYF. For the CDR3, the DNA is TGTGCCAGCAGCCCCCCCGGGACTGGTGGAAACACCATATATTTT.

This clonotype was seen a few times. The rearrangement links TRBV7-2 to TRBJ2-4; D assignment may be TRBD1 or TRBD2 (5 bases each). Germline-derived CDR1 and CDR2 are SGHTA and FQGNSA. Trimming pared 3 bases from V and 0 bases from J, leaving 9 bases between. This CDR3 region has 15 residues. CDR3 loop: CASSFPGRAKNIQYF. CDR3 nucleotide sequence: TGTGCCAGCAGCTTCCCGGGGCGAGCCAAAAACATTCAGTACTTC.

A word on this clonotype: An end of the junction does not agree with germline; a read error may underlie this. The J gene is TRBJ2-1, the V gene TRBV7-9; 8 nucleotides align to TRBD2. The CDR3 length is 14 residues. Per the germline V gene, CDR1 is SEHNR and CDR2 is FQNEAQ (reference sequence). The CDR3 protein is CASSLGTSSQGGIF. CDR3 nucleotide sequence: TGTGCCAGCAGCCTAGGGACTAGTAGTCAAGGAGGGATCTTC.